The 17 T cell receptor beta chains reported below all come from one sample, sequenced in a study of blood T cell repertoires in COVID-19. Clones were read by immunoSEQ multiplex PCR, and TCRdb kept only the in-frame ones, dropping some. The sample carries about 170,000 clones, approximately 85% recorded once. The sequenced sample was peripheral blood. These receptors were obtained from a man aged 60-69 years who had recovered from COVID-19.

This clone was seen just once. This sequence joins TRBV19 and TRBJ1-1, with D possibly TRBD1 on 5 matching bases. CDR1 LNHDA and CDR2 SQIVND come from the germline V gene (reference sequence). This CDR3 contains 11 residues. V was trimmed by 4 bases and J by 7 bases, leaving 7 bases between them. The CDR3 nucleotides are TGTGCCAGTAGTACCACAGGTGAAGCTTTCTTT. Translated: CASSTTGEAFF.

This chain connects TRBV19 to TRBJ1-4; D is perhaps TRBD1 (6 bases). The CDR3 spans 16 residues. With 3 bases removed from V and 8 bases from J, the gap between germline ends came to 19 bases. Germline loops: CDR1 LNHDA, CDR2 SQIVND (reference sequence). The CDR3 DNA follows: TGTGCCAGTAGTATGGAACCCGACCCTAGGGGGGAAAAACTGTTTTTT. This gives the protein CASSMEPDPRGEKLFF.

The V call is TRBV7-9, the J call TRBJ1-1, with D perhaps TRBD1 (5 bases). CDR3 length equals 13 residues. Trimming stripped 6 bases from V and 5 bases from J, with 13 bases between. The germline CDR1 and CDR2 sequences are SEHNR and FQNEAQ (reference sequence). The CDR3 nucleotides read TGTGCCAGCAGTTCAAGGGGTGCGACTGAAGCTTTCTTT. This encodes CASSSRGATEAFF.

The chain links TRBV27 to TRBJ2-2; TRBD1 matches at 7 bases. The CDR3 totals 17 residues. Germline CDR1 reads MNHEY; CDR2 reads SMNVEV (reference sequence). With 6 bases clipped from V and 1 base from J, the junction kept 11 bases outside the gene matches. The CDR3 DNA sequence: TGTGCCAGCAGCCCGCTTGTGGGACAGATGAACACCGGGGAGCTGTTTTTT. Its protein product is CASSPLVGQMNTGELFF.

The chain carries TRBV10-3 and TRBJ2-2; D gene ambiguous. This CDR3 comprises 16 residues. With 0 bases removed from V and 5 bases from J, the gap between germline ends came to 13 bases. Germline CDR1 is ENHRY and CDR2 is SYGVKD. DNA for the CDR3: TGTGCCATCAGTGAGTCATTCGGTTCTGCGACCGGGGAGCTGTTTTTT. Translated: CAISESFGSATGELFF.

The chain employs TRBV5-6 and TRBJ2-1; D unclear. Germline values: CDR1 SGHDT, CDR2 YYEEEE. With 5 bases removed from V and 7 bases from J, the gap between germline ends came to 7 bases. The CDR3 is 11 residues long. This CDR3 is CASSVRNEQFF. The CDR3 bases are TGTGCCAGCAGTGTCCGGAATGAGCAGTTCTTC.

This chain connects TRBV9 to TRBJ1-5; D not certain. Trimming took 3 bases from V and 0 from J, leaving 7 bases between them. The CDR3 covers 14 residues. Germline V gene lookup returns CDR1 SGDLS and CDR2 YYNGEE. The CDR3 loop is CASSASGSNQPQHF. CDR3 DNA: TGTGCCAGCAGCGCTTCAGGTAGCAATCAGCCCCAGCATTTT.

The V call is TRBV30, the J call TRBJ1-1, with unresolved D. This CDR3 spans 12 amino acids. V lost 5 bases, J lost 4 bases, and 11 bases lay in between. The V gene's germline CDR1 is GTSNPN and CDR2 SVGIG (reference sequence). The CDR3 reads CAWGRRSTEAFF. The CDR3 nucleotides read TGTGCCTGGGGGAGACGGAGCACTGAAGCTTTCTTT. Filled out from reference TRBV30 and TRBJ1-1, the complete variable domain reads SQTIHQWPATLVQPVGSPLSLECTVEGTSNPNLYWYRQAAGRGLQLLFYSVGIGQISSEVPQNLSASRPQDRQFILSSKKLLLSDSGFYLCAWGRRSTEAFFGQGTRLTVV.

The rearrangement links TRBV12-3 or TRBV12-4 to TRBJ1-2; D remains ambiguous. There are 13 residues in the CDR3. The V end lost 3 bases, the J end lost 6 bases, and 11 bases lay between the germline ends. DNA of the CDR3: TGTGCCAGCAGTTTGGTACAGACGGATGGCTACACCTTC. It encodes CASSLVQTDGYTF.

This clone was observed a single time. The chain has TRBV30 and TRBJ1-1; 7 nucleotides align to TRBD1. The CDR3 is made up of 14 amino acids. J was trimmed by 4 bases and V by 4 bases; bases with no gene match: 9. CDR1 and CDR2 (germline): GTSNPN, SVGIG (reference sequence). In DNA form, the CDR3 reads TGTGCCTGGAATCGAGGGGGCCCGGGCACTGAAGCTTTCTTT. Translation: CAWNRGGPGTEAFF.

The chain couples TRBV12-3 or TRBV12-4 to TRBJ2-1; D uncertain. The length of the CDR3 is 13 residues. Trimming took off 2 bases at V and 4 bases at J, with 6 bases between the two ends. DNA for the CDR3: TGTGCCAGCAGTTTAACTGCATACAATGAGCAGTTCTTC. This codes for CASSLTAYNEQFF.

J is TRBJ2-5 and V is TRBV5-1; TRBD1 agrees at 8 bases. There are 17 residues in the CDR3. In germline, CDR1 is SGHRS, CDR2 YFSETQ. J gave up 4 bases and V 3 bases, and 14 bases lay outside the gene matches. The CDR3 loop reads CASSSSGPGGSGETQYF. CDR3 nucleotides: TGCGCCAGCAGCTCATCGGGGCCAGGGGGCTCAGGAGAGACCCAGTACTTC.

The chain combines TRBV10-3 with TRBJ2-5, with unresolved D. Germline V gene lookup returns CDR1 ENHRY and CDR2 SYGVKD. This CDR3 has 14 amino acids. Trimming took 4 bases from V and 3 from J, leaving 12 bases between them. The CDR3 DNA is TGTGCCATCAGTGTGCTCCAGTTTGAAGAGACCCAGTACTTC. Translation: CAISVLQFEETQYF.

The chain has TRBV9 and TRBJ2-7; the match to TRBD2 covers 7 bases. CDR1 and CDR2 (germline): SGDLS, YYNGEE. The CDR3 runs 15 residues. V shed 3 bases, J shed 3 bases, and the junction held 9 bases outside the gene matches. This chain's CDR3 is CASSEGTNRLYEQYF. The CDR3 DNA is TGTGCCAGCAGCGAGGGGACTAACCGCCTCTACGAGCAGTACTTC.

The chain couples TRBV11-3 to TRBJ1-1, with D possibly being TRBD1 (5 bases). The V and J ends lost 1 base and 3 bases respectively, with 6 bases between them. Looked up from germline, CDR1 is SGHNT and CDR2 is YENEEA. The CDR3 is 13 residues long. CDR3 amino acids: CASSLAGDTEAFF. CDR3 coding DNA: TGTGCCAGCAGCTTAGCGGGGGACACTGAAGCTTTCTTT.

The chain combines TRBV2 with TRBJ1-2; the D gene is possibly TRBD1 (5 bases). CDR3 length: 13 residues. The germline gives CDR1 SNHLY, CDR2 FYNNEI. V was clipped by 6 bases and J by 6 bases, with 14 bases between them. CDR3 residues: CASSAQGRDGYTF. CDR3 DNA sequence: TGTGCCAGCAGCGCCCAGGGCCGGGATGGCTACACCTTC.

This clone was seen a few times. The chain carries TRBV28 and TRBJ2-7; D is possibly TRBD1 (6 bases). Germline V lookup: CDR1 MDHEN, CDR2 SYDVKM. The CDR3 consists of 14 residues. V gave up 3 bases and J gave up 3 bases, with 12 bases separating them. For the CDR3, the DNA is TGTGCCAGCAGTTTCGAGGGGGATGGCTACGAGCAGTACTTC. It translates to CASSFEGDGYEQYF.